This T cell receptor beta chain was recorded in a study of T-cell reconstitution after alpha-beta-depleted transplantation in children (dated by TCRdb to 2015 to 2016). About the full investigation: The study quantitatively tracked T-cell immune reconstitution after TCRalphabeta/CD19-depleted allogeneic hematopoietic cell transplantation in children using TCR repertoire profiling.

The library was obtained by PCR. Sequenced on an Illumina HiSeq 2500. To normalize quantification of the TCRbeta repertoire, the TCR libraries were built with molecular barcoding that relied on unique molecular identifiers. The raw public reads went through TCRdb reprocessing: fastp at Q25, MiXCR clone calling, in-frame beta chains kept. Duplicate CDR3 protein sequences are folded into a single record with the most common DNA and genes. The sample contains about 580,000 distinct CDR3 sequences, 23% of them found a single time. The biggest ten clones account for around an eighth of the sample. The paper's findings and limits, for the study overall: About two months after transplant, the apparently early recovery of alphabetaT-cell counts reportedly depended on just several hundred clones that had expanded rapidly and came from non-depleted graft cells. In some patients, the high TCRbeta diversity seen at day 60 was put down to recipient T cells and intrathymic progenitors that had survived conditioning. Over the following months the frequencies of hyperexpanded clones went down, and after one year T-cell counts and TCRbeta diversity were mostly credited to newly produced T cells.

This sample's treatment or condition label indicates: allogeneic hematopoietic cell transplantation with graft depleted of TCRalphabeta T cells and CD19 B cells. TCRalphabeta/CD19-depleted allogeneic hematopoietic cell grafts were given to the transplant recipients, all of whom were children. Note on this clonotype: Its antigen remains unidentified. Per-base quality was not reported, and no clone a single base away is much larger than it.

This sequence originates from a boy under two years old who had a stem cell transplant for acute myeloid leukemia, so the T cells may come from the graft donor. Sequences were derived from PBMCs, mostly from graft donor cells, sampled 360 days after TCRalphabeta/CD19-depleted stem cell transplant.

Here the CDR3 is given as CASAQGTQETQYF. The nucleotide sequence reads as follows: TGTGCCAGCGCCCAGGGGACCCAAGAGACCCAGTACTTC. The chain uses TRBV3-1 and TRBJ2-5; TRBD1 is perhaps the D gene, given 6 matching bases. V gives up 8 bases and J gives up 1 base, and the segment between their germline ends measures 11 bases. The CDR3, cysteine through phenylalanine, is 13 amino acids long. Just CDR3 DNA is preserved here, 39 bases in frame from base 1. The germline V gene (reference sequence) gives CDR1 as LGHDT and CDR2 as YNNKEL.